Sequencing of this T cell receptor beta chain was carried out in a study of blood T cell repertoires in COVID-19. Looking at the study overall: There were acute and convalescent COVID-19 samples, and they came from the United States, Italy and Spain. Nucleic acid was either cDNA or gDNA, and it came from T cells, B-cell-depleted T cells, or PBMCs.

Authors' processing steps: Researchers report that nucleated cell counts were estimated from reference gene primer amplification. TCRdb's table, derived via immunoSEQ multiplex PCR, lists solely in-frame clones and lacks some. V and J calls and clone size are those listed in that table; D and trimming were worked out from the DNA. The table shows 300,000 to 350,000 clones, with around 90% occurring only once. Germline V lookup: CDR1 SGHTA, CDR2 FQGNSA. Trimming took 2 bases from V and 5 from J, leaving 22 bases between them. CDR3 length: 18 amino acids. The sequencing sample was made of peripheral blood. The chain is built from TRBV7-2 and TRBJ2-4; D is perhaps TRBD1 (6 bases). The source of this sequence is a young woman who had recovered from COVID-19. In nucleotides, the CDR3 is TGTGCCAGCAGCTTAACACGTCACAATACAGGGAAACAAAACATTCAGTACTTC. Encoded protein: CASSLTRHNTGKQNIQYF.